The T cell receptor beta chain described here comes from a study of T cell repertoires in cytomegalovirus infection. CDR1 and CDR2 from the germline V gene are SEHNR and FQNEAQ (reference sequence). This CDR3 is built from 10 residues. Trimming stripped 4 bases from V and 8 bases from J, with 5 bases between. TCRdb independently ran MiXCR on the reads; one entry per CDR3 protein. The sample includes 800,000 to 950,000 distinct CDR3 sequences, 32% seen only once; the top ten take 9.5% to 15%. In this sample, this clonotype turned up many times. Its matching antigen is unknown. The chain links TRBV7-9 to TRBJ1-1; D unresolved. The source is a human donor in good health (CMV status not recorded). Some clones in this sample may be carry-over from other donors' samples. The sequencing here drew on cultured CD8+ T cells from PBMCs, taken from culture after CMV antigen stimulation. CDR3 DNA sequence: TGTGCCAGCAGCTCTCTCGAAGCTTTCTTT. It specifies CASSSLEAFF.